This TCR beta chain was retrieved from a study of cytomegalovirus exposure and HLA in healthy donors. Study-wide findings and caveats: In a later analysis, at a false discovery rate of 0.05, 16,951 TCR beta sequences were associated with HLA alleles. Most observed TCR sequences were rare, whereas some public TCRs were detected in many donors. Prior analysis indicated that the majority of TCR beta V segments exhibited productivity approximately 87% or approximately 30% of the time.

Primers for the PCR totalled 60 Vbeta and 13 Jbeta. Generated by immunoSEQ multiplex PCR, the TCRdb table keeps only in-frame clones and is missing some. The data hold about 98,000 clones, with about 80% observed a single time. Remarks on this clone: What it binds is unknown.

The CDR3 loop spans 15 amino acids. The germline V gene encodes CDR1 SNHLY and CDR2 FYNNEI. The germline V and J ends were trimmed by 6 bases and 5 bases, with 17 bases remaining between them. This TCR derives from a man aged 18 to 29 in good health and CMV-seropositive. V usage is TRBV2 and J usage is TRBJ1-5; D is unclear. Material for sequencing was PBMCs. CDR3 in amino acids: CASSPPGRSDQPQHF. CDR3 sequence (DNA): TGTGCCAGCAGCCCACCCGGGAGGAGCGATCAGCCCCAGCATTTT.